The 19 T cell receptor beta chains given below trace back to one sample, sequenced in a study of control samples from healthy donors and cancer patients. Generated by immunoSEQ multiplex PCR, the TCRdb table keeps only in-frame clones and is missing some. Of roughly 200,000 clones listed, 91% are singletons. The sequenced material came from blood. The source is a man under 40 in good health.

The V call is TRBV12-3 or TRBV12-4, the J call TRBJ1-2; 9 bases align to TRBD1. V shed 5 bases and J 7 bases; nucleotides not matched to a gene: 2. CDR3 length equals 12 residues. The DNA of the CDR3 is TGTGCCAGCAGTAGGGGACAGGGTGGCTACACCTTC. This translates into CASSRGQGGYTF.

This clone has just one count. This rearrangement joins TRBV24-1 to TRBJ2-3; 9 nucleotides match TRBD2. Germline V gives CDR1 KGHDR, CDR2 SFDVKD. This CDR3 has 15 amino acids. Losses at the gene ends were 4 bases for V and 3 bases for J; bases not matched to a gene: 4. The CDR3: CATSDTSGLTDTQYF. DNA of the CDR3: TGTGCCACCAGTGACACTAGCGGGTTAACAGATACGCAGTATTTT.

In its sample, this clone was seen once. J is TRBJ2-5 and V is TRBV11-3; D gene uncertain. The CDR3 runs to 12 residues. V lost 5 bases and J 8 bases, leaving 12 bases between the germline ends. In germline, CDR1 is SGHNT, CDR2 YENEEA. The CDR3 here is CASSDPLGTQYF. The CDR3 coding sequence is TGTGCCAGCAGCGACCCGTTAGGAACCCAGTACTTC.

This clone was counted once. V gene TRBV6-5 combines with J gene TRBJ2-7, with TRBD2 matching 8 bases. From germline, CDR1 is MNHEY and CDR2 SVGAGI. The CDR3 is 11 residues long. The CDR3 reads CASGGDYEQYF. For the CDR3, the DNA is TGTGCATCCGGGGGGGACTACGAGCAGTACTTC.

CDR3 in amino acids: CASSKVGGIGEKLFF. As DNA, the CDR3 is TGTGCCAGCAGCAAAGTTGGGGGAATTGGTGAAAAACTGTTTTTT. V is TRBV21-1 and J is TRBJ1-4. TRBV21-1 is tagged as a pseudogene. The CDR3 contains 15 residues.

The chain employs TRBV5-1 and TRBJ1-3, with a possible D match to TRBD1 (6 bases). Germline V CDR1 and CDR2: SGHRS, YFSETQ. V was shortened by 3 bases and J by 0 bases, with 10 bases between the two germline ends. This CDR3 is 15 amino acids long. CDR3 residues: CASSSGQNSGNTIYF. The CDR3, as DNA: TGCGCCAGCAGCTCGGGACAAAACTCTGGAAACACCATATATTTT.

The V gene is TRBV6-5, the J gene TRBJ2-7; D unclear. Germline V gives CDR1 MNHEY, CDR2 SVGAGI. Deletions cut 7 bases from V and 0 bases from J, with 1 base between. The CDR3 is 10 amino acids. The CDR3 DNA sequence: TGTGCCAGCAACTCCTACGAGCAGTACTTC. Amino acids: CASNSYEQYF.

V gene TRBV15 combines with J gene TRBJ1-5, with no clear D. Deletions cut 0 bases from V and 9 bases from J, with 18 bases between. Looked up from germline, CDR1 is LNHNV and CDR2 is YYDKDF (reference sequence). This CDR3 spans 16 amino acids. CDR3 protein: CATSRDRASLSRPQHF. The CDR3, as DNA: TGTGCCACCAGCAGAGATCGGGCCAGCCTTTCTCGGCCCCAGCATTTT.

The V and J genes are TRBV10-1 and TRBJ1-1, with no clear D. Looked up from germline, CDR1 is WNHNN and CDR2 is SYGVQD (reference sequence). V lost 0 bases, J lost 1 base, and 9 bases lay in between. This CDR3 region has 15 residues. The CDR3 region has the DNA TGCGCCAGCAGTGAGTCTAAGGTGGGGAACACTGAAGCTTTCTTT. This encodes CASSESKVGNTEAFF.

The chain uses TRBV6-5 and TRBJ2-5, with 7 bases matching TRBD1. Germline V CDR1 and CDR2: MNHEY, SVGAGI. The CDR3 runs 14 residues. With V trimmed by 4 bases and J by 4 bases, 6 bases remained unmatched. The CDR3 sequence is CASSFGQARETQYF. In DNA, the CDR3 is TGTGCCAGCAGTTTCGGACAGGCCCGAGAGACCCAGTACTTC.

As for this clone: Other DNA sequences from this sample encode an identical CDR3 as well. The chain combines TRBV18 with TRBJ1-2; possibly TRBD1 for D (6 bases). There are 14 residues in the CDR3. Per germline, CDR1 KGHSH and CDR2 LQKENI. The V end was cut by 2 bases, the J end by 3 bases, with 10 bases between. CDR3 nucleotide sequence: TGTGCCAGCTCACCAACAGGGAAGGACTATGGCTACACCTTC. This gives the protein CASSPTGKDYGYTF.

The chain recombines TRBV28 with TRBJ1-3, with unresolved D. CDR1 is MDHEN, CDR2 SYDVKM, per germline. CDR3 length: 17 residues. V was cut by 6 bases and J by 0 bases, with 18 bases left in between. The CDR3 loop is CASRGVEGGRSGNTIYF. CDR3 DNA: TGTGCCAGCAGAGGTGTTGAGGGAGGCCGCTCTGGAAACACCATATATTTT.

J is TRBJ1-4 and V is TRBV13; the match to TRBD1 covers 10 bases. With V trimmed by 0 bases and J by 14 bases, 3 bases remained unmatched. The CDR3 has 13 residues. The germline V gene has CDR1 PRHDT and CDR2 FYEKMQ (reference sequence). The CDR3 sequence: CASSLGGTGALFF. The DNA of the CDR3 is TGTGCCAGCAGCTTAGGTGGGACAGGGGCCCTGTTTTTT.

This clone was recorded once. The genes are TRBV5-1 and TRBJ2-3; D is undetermined. There are 15 residues in the CDR3. Germline CDR1 is SGHRS and CDR2 is YFSETQ. The V end lost 0 bases, the J end lost 0 bases, and 8 bases lay between the germline ends. CDR3 residues: CASSLGLSSTDTQYF. The CDR3 region has the DNA TGCGCCAGCAGCTTGGGCCTGTCTAGCACAGATACGCAGTATTTT.

A few counts support this clone. This chain links TRBV28 with TRBJ1-2; perhaps TRBD1 as D (5 bases). V was trimmed by 2 bases and J by 4 bases, leaving 11 bases between them. The germline V gene encodes CDR1 MDHEN and CDR2 SYDVKM. This CDR3 is 14 amino acids long. The CDR3 sequence is CASSLSGGTYGYTF. The CDR3 DNA sequence: TGTGCCAGCAGTTTAAGCGGGGGAACCTATGGCTACACCTTC.

V usage is TRBV6-5 and J usage is TRBJ1-1, with TRBD1 matching over 8 bases. There are 16 residues in the CDR3. Germline CDR1 reads MNHEY; CDR2 reads SVGAGI. V was clipped by 3 bases and J by 7 bases; unmatched bases: 13. The CDR3 DNA follows: TGTGCCAGCAGTTATTCGGGACAGGTGAGGGGAGGTGAAGCTTTCTTT. Translated, it gives CASSYSGQVRGGEAFF.

The chain links TRBV5-1 to TRBJ2-1, with D perhaps TRBD1 (5 bases). The length of the CDR3 is 14 residues. V was clipped by 1 base and J by 0 bases, with 5 bases between them. Germline V gene lookup returns CDR1 SGHRS and CDR2 YFSETQ. CDR3 residues: CASSLRGSYNEQFF. CDR3 in DNA: TGCGCCAGCAGCTTGAGGGGCTCCTACAATGAGCAGTTCTTC. The variable domain in full, with the rest retrieved from reference TRBV5-1 and TRBJ2-1, is KAGVTQTPRYLIKTRGQQVTLSCSPISGHRSVSWYQQTPGQGLQFLFEYFSETQRNKGNFPGRFSGRQFSNSRSEMNVSTLELGDSALYLCASSLRGSYNEQFFGPGTRLTVL.

The V and J genes are TRBV4-2 and TRBJ2-1, with 10 bases that match TRBD2. J was trimmed by 4 bases and V by 1 base; bases with no gene match: 1. CDR1 is LGHNA, CDR2 YNFKEQ, per germline. The CDR3 covers 15 residues. This CDR3 is CASSQGAGGYNEQFF. CDR3 DNA sequence: TGTGCCAGCAGCCAAGGAGCGGGGGGGTACAATGAGCAGTTCTTC.

V gene TRBV2 combines with J gene TRBJ1-1; TRBD1 might be the D (5 bases). V was pared by 2 bases and J by 3 bases, with 13 bases between. CDR1 and CDR2 from the germline V gene are SNHLY and FYNNEI. This CDR3 has 15 amino acids. CDR3 nucleotide sequence: TGTGCCAGCAGTGAACAGGGCCAATCGCACACTGAAGCTTTCTTT. Translation: CASSEQGQSHTEAFF.